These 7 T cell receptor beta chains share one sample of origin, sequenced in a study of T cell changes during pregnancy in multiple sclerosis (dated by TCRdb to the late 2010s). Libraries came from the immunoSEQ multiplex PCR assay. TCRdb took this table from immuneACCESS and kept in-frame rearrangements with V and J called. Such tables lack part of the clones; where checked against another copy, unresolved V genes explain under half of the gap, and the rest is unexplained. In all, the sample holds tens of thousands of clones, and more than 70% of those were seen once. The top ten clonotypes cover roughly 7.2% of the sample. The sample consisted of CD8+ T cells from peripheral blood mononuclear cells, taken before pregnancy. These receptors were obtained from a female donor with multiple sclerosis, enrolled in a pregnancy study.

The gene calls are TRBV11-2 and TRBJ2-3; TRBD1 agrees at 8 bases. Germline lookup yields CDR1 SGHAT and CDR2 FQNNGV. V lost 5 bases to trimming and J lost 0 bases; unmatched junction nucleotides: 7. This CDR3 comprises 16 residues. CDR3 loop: CASSQRQGPSTDTQYF. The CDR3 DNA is TGTGCCAGCAGCCAGAGACAGGGGCCTAGCACAGATACGCAGTATTTT.

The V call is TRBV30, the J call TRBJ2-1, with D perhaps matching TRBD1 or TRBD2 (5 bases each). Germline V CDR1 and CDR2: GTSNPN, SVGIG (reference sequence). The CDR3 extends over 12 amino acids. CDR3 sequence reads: CAWDGFYNEQFF. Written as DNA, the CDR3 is TGTGCTTGGGACGGGTTCTACAATGAGCAGTTCTTC.

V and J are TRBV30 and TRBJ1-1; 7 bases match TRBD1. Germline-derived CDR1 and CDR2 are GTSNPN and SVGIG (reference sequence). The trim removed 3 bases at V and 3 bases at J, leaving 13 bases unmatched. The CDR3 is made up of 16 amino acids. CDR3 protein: CAWSVRGRGGYTEAFF. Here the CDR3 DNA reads TGTGCCTGGAGCGTGAGGGGGCGGGGCGGATACACTGAAGCTTTCTTT.

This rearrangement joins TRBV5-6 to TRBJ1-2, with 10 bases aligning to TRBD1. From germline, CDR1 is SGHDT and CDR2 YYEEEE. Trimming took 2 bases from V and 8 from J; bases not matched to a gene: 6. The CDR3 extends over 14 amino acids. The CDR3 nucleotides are TGTGCCAGCAGCTTCTGGACAGGGGGGAACGGCTACACCTTC. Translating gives CASSFWTGGNGYTF. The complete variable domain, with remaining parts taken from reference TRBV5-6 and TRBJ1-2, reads DAGVTQSPTHLIKTRGQQVTLRCSPKSGHDTVSWYQQALGQGPQFIFQYYEEEERQRGNFPDRFSGHQFPNYSSELNVNALLLGDSALYLCASSFWTGGNGYTFGSGTRLTVV.

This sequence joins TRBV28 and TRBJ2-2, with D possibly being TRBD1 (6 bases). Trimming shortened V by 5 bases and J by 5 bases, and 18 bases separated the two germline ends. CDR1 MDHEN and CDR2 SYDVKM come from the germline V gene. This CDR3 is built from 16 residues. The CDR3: CASSSPGGGLTGELFF. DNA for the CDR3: TGTGCCAGCAGTAGCCCTGGGGGCGGCTTAACCGGGGAGCTGTTTTTT.

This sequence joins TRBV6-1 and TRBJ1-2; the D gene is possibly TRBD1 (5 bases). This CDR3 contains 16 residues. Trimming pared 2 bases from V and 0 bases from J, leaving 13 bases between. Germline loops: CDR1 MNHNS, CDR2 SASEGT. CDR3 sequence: CASSEKGQSSNYGYTF. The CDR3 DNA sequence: TGTGCCAGCAGTGAAAAGGGGCAGAGCTCTAACTATGGCTACACCTTC.

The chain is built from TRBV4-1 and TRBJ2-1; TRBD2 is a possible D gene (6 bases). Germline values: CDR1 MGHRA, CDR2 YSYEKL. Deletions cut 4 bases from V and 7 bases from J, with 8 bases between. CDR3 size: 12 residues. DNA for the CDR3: TGCGCCAGCAGCCTGCGGGGTAATGAGCAGTTCTTC. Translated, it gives CASSLRGNEQFF.